Detailed here is one T cell receptor (beta chain). Antigen unknown. Isolated RNA was reverse transcribed into cDNA used as the sequencing template. The repertoire was sequenced with immunoSEQ multiplex PCR; TCRdb's copy has only in-frame clones and lacks some. The sample has some 100,000 clones; around 44% are singletons. This specimen belongs to a study of CD8+ T cells in alopecia areata. Study at large: Affected scalp percentage determined the severity score of treated patients. Study-level points and caveats: Mouse data revealed clearer TCR sharing than patient data did, a gap possibly tied to HLA.

The treatment was: oral pan-JAK inhibitor, 5-10 mg twice daily. It was from alopecia areata patients that lesional scalp punch biopsies and peripheral blood were collected. PBMCs, the starting material, were the source of sorted CD4+ and CD8+ T cells. The sample in question was CD8+ T cells sorted from blood, obtained at week 24, from a patient treated with tofacitinib. The receptor was derived from a human donor with alopecia areata.

The CDR3 sequence: CASSEGIGYEQYF. The DNA of the CDR3 is TGTGCCAGCAGCGAGGGGATTGGTTACGAGCAGTACTTC. The rearrangement links TRBV9 to TRBJ2-7, with D perhaps matching TRBD1 (5 bases). This CDR3 has 13 amino acids. Germline assignment: CDR1 SGDLS and CDR2 YYNGEE. Between the trimmed V and J ends, which lost 3 bases and 4 bases, there was a span of 11 bases.